These T cell receptor beta chains were read from a single sample in a study of T cell repertoires in cytomegalovirus infection. Via MiXCR, TCRdb re-called the reads, giving one row per CDR3 protein. The sample holds 27,000 or so distinct CDR3 sequences, 19% seen once. These receptors lack a known antigen. Specimen: CD8+ T cells from cultured PBMCs, collected from culture after CMV antigen stimulation. The receptors were sampled from a human donor in good health (CMV status not recorded). Some clones in this sample may be carry-over from other donors' samples. Each CDR3 is given with its conserved first and last residue. A D gene is named only where the DNA matches it firmly. Where a row states a size, it is once, few, many or the class of an expanded clone; other rows omit it.

D: -; size: -; J: TRBJ1-2; V: TRBV6-2/TRBV6-3; DNA: TGTGCCAGCAGCCCTCCTGTAGACAGGACCTATGGCTACACCTTC; CDR3: CASSPPVDRTYGYTF
D: TRBD1; size: few; J: TRBJ2-1; V: TRBV7-9; DNA: TGTGCCAGCAGCTGGCTCAGAGGGACAGGGGTTAACAATGAGCAGTTCTTC; CDR3: CASSWLRGTGVNNEQFF
D: -; size: few; J: TRBJ2-7; V: TRBV7-7; DNA: TGTGCCAGCAGCTTAGTCCCCACTAGACATTACTACGAGCAGTACTTC; CDR3: CASSLVPTRHYYEQYF
D: -; size: -; J: TRBJ2-2; V: TRBV7-2; DNA: TGTGCCAGCAGCTTAGGGACCGGGGAGCTGTTTTTT; CDR3: CASSLGTGELFF
D: -; size: once; J: TRBJ1-4; V: TRBV7-6; DNA: TGTGCCAGCAGCTTTACAGGACTTTCGGCTAATGAAAAACTGTTTTTT; CDR3: CASSFTGLSANEKLFF
D: TRBD2; size: few; J: TRBJ2-7; V: TRBV4-1; DNA: TGCGCCAGCAGCCATGCCGGGACTACCTACGAGCAGTACTTC; CDR3: CASSHAGTTYEQYF
D: -; size: -; J: TRBJ1-5; V: TRBV6-2/TRBV6-3; DNA: TGTGCCAGCCGGGAGGACAATCAGCCCCAGCATTTT; CDR3: CASREDNQPQHF
D: -; size: -; J: TRBJ1-5; V: TRBV6-1; DNA: TGTGCCCGCAAATCGGACGGAAATAGCAATCAGCCCCAGCATTTT; CDR3: CARKSDGNSNQPQHF
D: -; size: -; J: TRBJ1-3; V: TRBV4-1; DNA: TGCGCCAGCAGCCAACCGGACAAATTCCACTCTGGAAACACCATATATTTT; CDR3: CASSQPDKFHSGNTIYF
D: -; size: few; J: TRBJ2-7; V: TRBV27; DNA: TGTGCCAGCACGGGGGGCCTAGGGGAGCAGTACTTC; CDR3: CASTGGLGEQYF
D: -; size: -; J: TRBJ1-3; V: TRBV6-1; DNA: TGTGCCAGCAGTGAGGAATCGGTCTGGGGAAACACCATATATTTT; CDR3: CASSEESVWGNTIYF
D: TRBD1; size: -; J: TRBJ2-7; V: TRBV6-2/TRBV6-3; DNA: TGTGCCAGCAGCTTCAGACAGGGGGCGATTGACGAGCAGTACTTC; CDR3: CASSFRQGAIDEQYF
D: TRBD2; size: -; J: TRBJ2-1; V: TRBV20-1; DNA: TGCAGTGCTAAGACTAGCGGGGACTACAATGAGCAGTTCTTC; CDR3: CSAKTSGDYNEQFF
D: TRBD2; size: many; J: TRBJ2-5; V: TRBV7-6; DNA: TGTGCCAGCAGCTTAGCCCGAGCGGGGGGGCTCGAGACCCAGTACTTC; CDR3: CASSLARAGGLETQYF
D: -; size: -; J: TRBJ1-2; V: TRBV28; DNA: TGTGCCAGCAGTTTTTCAGGGAAAGGCTACACCTTC; CDR3: CASSFSGKGYTF
D: TRBD2; size: few; J: TRBJ2-1; V: TRBV7-2; DNA: TGTGCCAGCAGCTTTCCGGCGGGAGCATATGAGCAGTTCTTC; CDR3: CASSFPAGAYEQFF
D: -; size: -; J: TRBJ2-7; V: TRBV5-6; DNA: TGTGCCAGCAGCTTGTACCGTCGAGGAATCCACGAGCAGTACTTC; CDR3: CASSLYRRGIHEQYF
D: -; size: -; J: TRBJ1-6; V: TRBV7-2; DNA: TGTGCCAGCAGCTTAAGGAAGGGCACCTATAATTCACCCCTCCACTTT; CDR3: CASSLRKGTYNSPLHF
D: -; size: -; J: TRBJ1-2; V: TRBV30; DNA: TGTGCCTGGAGTTTCGCCTCTAACTATGGCTACACCTTC; CDR3: CAWSFASNYGYTF
D: TRBD2; size: -; J: TRBJ2-3; V: TRBV28; DNA: TGTGCCAGCAGTTTAATACTCCCAGGACTAGCGGGAGGGGGAGATACGCAGTATTTT; CDR3: CASSLILPGLAGGGDTQYF
D: -; size: many; J: TRBJ2-5; V: TRBV7-2; DNA: TGTGCCAGCAGCAAAAGAGGGCCCCGAGGGCAAGAGACCCAGTACTTC; CDR3: CASSKRGPRGQETQYF
D: TRBD2; size: once; J: TRBJ2-1; V: TRBV29-1; DNA: TGCAGCGTAGCTAGCGGGGGGGCCTACAATGAGCAGTTCTTC; CDR3: CSVASGGAYNEQFF
D: TRBD1; size: -; J: TRBJ1-2; V: TRBV28; DNA: TGTGCCAGCAGCCCCTCGACAGGGGGCGGCCTGGCCGGCTACACCTTC; CDR3: CASSPSTGGGLAGYTF
D: -; size: many; J: TRBJ2-1; V: TRBV12-3/TRBV12-4; DNA: TGTGCCAGCAGGTTCCTGACTAGAGGTGAGCAGTTCTTC; CDR3: CASRFLTRGEQFF
D: TRBD1; size: -; J: TRBJ2-1; V: TRBV5-4; DNA: TGTGCCAGCAGCCCAGGGGGCGCGGTTGAGCAGTTCTTC; CDR3: CASSPGGAVEQFF
D: -; size: -; J: TRBJ1-1; V: TRBV5-6; DNA: TGTGCCAGCGCTCCTACCGGGAACACTGAAGCTTTCTTT; CDR3: CASAPTGNTEAFF
D: -; size: -; J: TRBJ2-5; V: TRBV27; DNA: TGTGCCAGCAGTAGACTCCCGGGGGTACTCCAAGAGACCCAGTACTTC; CDR3: CASSRLPGVLQETQYF
D: TRBD1; size: few; J: TRBJ2-7; V: TRBV7-2; DNA: TGTGCCAGCAGCTTCGGGACAGGGAACCCCTACGAGCAGTACTTC; CDR3: CASSFGTGNPYEQYF
D: TRBD1; size: -; J: TRBJ1-2; V: TRBV7-3; DNA: TGTGCCAGCAGCCACGGGACAGGGGGCGCGTCCGGCTATGGCTACACCTTC; CDR3: CASSHGTGGASGYGYTF
D: -; size: -; J: TRBJ1-2; V: TRBV6-5; DNA: TGTGCCAGCAGTTACGAGGCTAACTATGGCTACACCTTC; CDR3: CASSYEANYGYTF
D: TRBD2; size: many; J: TRBJ2-5; V: TRBV4-1; DNA: TGCGCCAGCAGCCAAGATAGCACTAGCGGGAGAGGGGAGACCCAGTACTTC; CDR3: CASSQDSTSGRGETQYF
D: TRBD1; size: few; J: TRBJ2-5; V: TRBV7-8; DNA: TGTGCCAGCAGGCCTGAGGACAGGGTGCTGGAGACCCAGTACTTC; CDR3: CASRPEDRVLETQYF
D: -; size: many; J: TRBJ2-2; V: TRBV7-6; DNA: TGTGCCAGCAGCTTTAGCCCCACCGGGGAGCTGTTTTTT; CDR3: CASSFSPTGELFF
D: -; size: -; J: TRBJ1-1; V: TRBV7-2; DNA: TGTGCCAGCAGCTTAATAGAGAACACTGAAGCTTTCTTT; CDR3: CASSLIENTEAFF
D: TRBD1; size: -; J: TRBJ2-7; V: TRBV7-9; DNA: TGTGCCAGCACCCAGGGCCCCAAACAGGGGAAGGACGAGCAGTACTTC; CDR3: CASTQGPKQGKDEQYF
D: -; size: few; J: TRBJ1-1; V: TRBV7-9; DNA: TGTGCCAGCAGCTTGACAGCAAACACTGAAGCTTTCTTT; CDR3: CASSLTANTEAFF
D: TRBD1; size: -; J: TRBJ1-2; V: TRBV7-2; DNA: TGTGCCAGCAGCTTCGTCCGGGACAGGGATTCGGACTATGGCTACACCTTC; CDR3: CASSFVRDRDSDYGYTF
D: -; size: few; J: TRBJ1-1; V: TRBV3-1; DNA: TGTGCCAGCAGCCCGGATGACGGAGCCTTCACTGAAGCTTTCTTT; CDR3: CASSPDDGAFTEAFF
D: -; size: few; J: TRBJ1-5; V: TRBV10-3; DNA: TGTGCCATCAGTGAGTTGGACGTTAGCAATCAGCCCCAGCATTTT; CDR3: CAISELDVSNQPQHF
D: TRBD2; size: few; J: TRBJ2-1; V: TRBV27; DNA: TGTGCCAGCAGTTTCGGACTAGCGGGAAATGAGCAGTTCTTC; CDR3: CASSFGLAGNEQFF
D: -; size: few; J: TRBJ2-3; V: TRBV9; DNA: TGTGCCAGCAGCGTATCGGGGGGCCCCATGAGTACGCAGTATTTT; CDR3: CASSVSGGPMSTQYF
D: -; size: -; J: TRBJ2-7; V: TRBV28; DNA: TGTGCCAGCAGCCCTTTAGGGGAGCAGTACTTC; CDR3: CASSPLGEQYF